This T cell receptor (beta chain) was observed in a study of molecular identifiers for immune sequencing clone quantification. On this clonotype: Sequence at one end of the junction differs from germline and may be a read error.

One entry per CDR3 protein, called by TCRdb with MiXCR from the PCR reads. The sample has about 100,000 distinct CDR3 sequences; 35% to 40% are singletons. Germline-derived CDR1 and CDR2 are SGHVS and FNYEAQ. This CDR3 region has 15 residues. The source is a human donor in good health. Some libraries in this study had Jurkat cell RNA spiked in. Sequences were obtained from naive CD8+ T cells from blood, with Jurkat cell RNA spiked in. Specified subset: FACS-sorted CD8+CD4-CCR7+CD45RA+ naive T cells. The rearrangement uses TRBV7-6 and TRBJ1-1; D perhaps matches TRBD1 (5 bases). The CDR3 here is CASSLAGQGTTEAFF. The CDR3 DNA is TGCGCCAGCAGCTTAGCGGGGCAGGGCACCACTGAAGCTTTCTTT.